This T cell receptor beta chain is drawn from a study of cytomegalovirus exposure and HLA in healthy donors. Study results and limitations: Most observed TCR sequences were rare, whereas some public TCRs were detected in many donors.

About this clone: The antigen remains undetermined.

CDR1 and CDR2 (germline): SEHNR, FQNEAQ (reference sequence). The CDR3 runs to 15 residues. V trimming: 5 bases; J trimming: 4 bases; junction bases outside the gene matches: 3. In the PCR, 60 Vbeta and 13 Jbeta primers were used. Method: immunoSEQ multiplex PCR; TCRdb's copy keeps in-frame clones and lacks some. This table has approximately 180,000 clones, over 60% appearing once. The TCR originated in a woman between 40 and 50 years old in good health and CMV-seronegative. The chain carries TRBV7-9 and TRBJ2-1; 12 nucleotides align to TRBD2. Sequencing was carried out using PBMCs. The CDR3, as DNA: TGTGCCAGCAGCGGTGGACTAGCGGGATACAATGAGCAGTTCTTC. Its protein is CASSGGLAGYNEQFF.